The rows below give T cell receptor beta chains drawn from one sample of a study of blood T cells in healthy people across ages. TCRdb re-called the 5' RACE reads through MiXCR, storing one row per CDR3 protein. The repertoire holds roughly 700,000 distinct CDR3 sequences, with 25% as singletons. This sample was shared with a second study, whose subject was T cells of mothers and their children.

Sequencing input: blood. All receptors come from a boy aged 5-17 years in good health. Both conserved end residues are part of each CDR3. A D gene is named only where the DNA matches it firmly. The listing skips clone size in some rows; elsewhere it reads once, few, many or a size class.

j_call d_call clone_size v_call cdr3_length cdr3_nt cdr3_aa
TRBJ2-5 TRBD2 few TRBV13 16 TGTGCCAGCAGCTTAGGACTAGCGAGATCTCAAGAGACCCAGTACTTC CASSLGLARSQETQYF
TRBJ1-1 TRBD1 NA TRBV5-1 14 TGCGCCAGCAGCACCGGACAGGCGGACACTGAAGCTTTCTTT CASSTGQADTEAFF
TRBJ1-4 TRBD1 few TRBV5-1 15 TGCGCCAGCAGCTTGGAGGACAGGACCGTAGAAAAACTGTTTTTT CASSLEDRTVEKLFF
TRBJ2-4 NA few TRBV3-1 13 TGTGCCAGCAGCCAAGTATCGGCAAACATTCAGTACTTC CASSQVSANIQYF
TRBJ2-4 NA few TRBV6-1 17 TGTGCCAGCAGTGAAGAACAGCGAATACTAGCCAAAAACATTCAGTACTTC CASSEEQRILAKNIQYF
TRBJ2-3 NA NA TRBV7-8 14 TGTGCCAGCAGCTTCCCGTTTATGTCAGATACGCAGTATTTT CASSFPFMSDTQYF
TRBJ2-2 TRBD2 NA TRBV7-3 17 TGTGCCAGCAGCCCCCCCCGTTGGGCGGGAGGGACCGGGGGGCTGTTTTTT CASSPPRWAGGTGGLFF
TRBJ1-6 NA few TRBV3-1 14 TGTGCCAGCAGCCAAGAGGTTGGGAATTCACCCCTCCACTTT CASSQEVGNSPLHF
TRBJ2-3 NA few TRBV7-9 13 TGTGCCAGCAGCTTCTCGGAGCCTGATACGCAGTATTTT CASSFSEPDTQYF
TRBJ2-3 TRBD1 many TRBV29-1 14 TGCAGCGTTGGGGGGACAGGGGCCACAGATACGCAGTATTTT CSVGGTGATDTQYF
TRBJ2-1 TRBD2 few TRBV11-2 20 TGTGCCAGCAGCTTAAATTTAGGCGGGACTAGCGGGCACTCCTACAATGAGCAGTTCTTC CASSLNLGGTSGHSYNEQFF
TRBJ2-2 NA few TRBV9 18 TGTGCCAGCAGCGTGGCCCCCTACAGGGTTGGAGACACCGGGGAGCTGTTTTTT CASSVAPYRVGDTGELFF
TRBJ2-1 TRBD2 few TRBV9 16 TGTGCCAGCAGCGAGACTAGCGCCCGCTCCTACAATGAGCAGTTCTTC CASSETSARSYNEQFF
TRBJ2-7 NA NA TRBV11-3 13 TGTGCCAGCAGCTTAAGATCCCCTCGCGAGCAGTACTTC CASSLRSPREQYF
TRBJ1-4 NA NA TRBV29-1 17 TGCAGCGTTGAAGAGGACCACACCGGGGCCCGTGATGAAAAACTGTTTTTT CSVEEDHTGARDEKLFF
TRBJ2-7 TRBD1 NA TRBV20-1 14 TGCAGTGCTAGAGAAGGACAGGGGATTAACGAGCAGTACTTC CSAREGQGINEQYF
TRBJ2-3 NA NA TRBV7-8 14 TGTGCCAGTACAGAAGGGTGGGGTACGAATACGCAGTATTTT CASTEGWGTNTQYF
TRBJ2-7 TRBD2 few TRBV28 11 TGTGCCAGCAGTCGGGGGGGCCAGACGTACTTC CASSRGGQTYF
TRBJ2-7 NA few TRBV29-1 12 TGCAGCGCTTACGATCCCCGAGACGAGCAGTACTTC CSAYDPRDEQYF
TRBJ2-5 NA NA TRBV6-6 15 TGTGCCAGCAGCCCCGGGGTGACCTCCCAAGAGACCCAGCACTTC CASSPGVTSQETQHF
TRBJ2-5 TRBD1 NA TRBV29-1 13 TGCAGCGTGTCCCGGGACAGGGGAGAGACCCAGTACTTC CSVSRDRGETQYF
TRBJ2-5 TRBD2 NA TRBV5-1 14 TGCGCCACGTCCCCAACGGGAGGCCAGGAGACCCAGTACTTC CATSPTGGQETQYF
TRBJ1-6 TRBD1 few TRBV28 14 TGTGCCATCTGGGGCGGGACAGGGAGTTCACCCCTCCACTTT CAIWGGTGSSPLHF
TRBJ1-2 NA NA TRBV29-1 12 TGCAGCGTTTCCCAGGTGACCGGCGGCTACACCTTC CSVSQVTGGYTF
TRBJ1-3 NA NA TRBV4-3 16 TGCGCCAGCAGCCAAGATCCTAGCAGCTCTGGAAACACCATATATTTT CASSQDPSSSGNTIYF
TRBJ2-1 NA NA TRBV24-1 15 TGTGCCACCAGTGACACTAGCTACTTCTACAATGAGCAGTTCTTC CATSDTSYFYNEQFF
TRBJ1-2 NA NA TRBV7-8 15 TGTGCCAGCAGCTTAGGGCTGTGGCAGTCCTATGGCTACACCTTC CASSLGLWQSYGYTF
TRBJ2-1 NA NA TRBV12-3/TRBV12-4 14 TGTGCCAGCAGTGAGGGGGGGCCTTGGGATGAGCAGTTCTTC CASSEGGPWDEQFF